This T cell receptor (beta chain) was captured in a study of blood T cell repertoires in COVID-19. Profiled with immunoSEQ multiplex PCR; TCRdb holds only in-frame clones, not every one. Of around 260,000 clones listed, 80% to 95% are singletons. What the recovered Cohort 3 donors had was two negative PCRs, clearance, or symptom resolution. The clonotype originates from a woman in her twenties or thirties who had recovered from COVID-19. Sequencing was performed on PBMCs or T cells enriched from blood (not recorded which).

CDR3 DNA: TGTGCCAGCAGTTGGACGGGAGGAGGGACAGATACGCAGTATTTT. It yields the protein CASSWTGGGTDTQYF. The V gene is TRBV6-2 or TRBV6-3, the J gene TRBJ2-3; TRBD2 matches 7 bases. CDR3 size: 15 residues. The germline CDR1 and CDR2 sequences are MNHEY and SVGEGT. The junction had 7 bases not matched to a gene; V was cut back by 4 bases and J by 3 bases.